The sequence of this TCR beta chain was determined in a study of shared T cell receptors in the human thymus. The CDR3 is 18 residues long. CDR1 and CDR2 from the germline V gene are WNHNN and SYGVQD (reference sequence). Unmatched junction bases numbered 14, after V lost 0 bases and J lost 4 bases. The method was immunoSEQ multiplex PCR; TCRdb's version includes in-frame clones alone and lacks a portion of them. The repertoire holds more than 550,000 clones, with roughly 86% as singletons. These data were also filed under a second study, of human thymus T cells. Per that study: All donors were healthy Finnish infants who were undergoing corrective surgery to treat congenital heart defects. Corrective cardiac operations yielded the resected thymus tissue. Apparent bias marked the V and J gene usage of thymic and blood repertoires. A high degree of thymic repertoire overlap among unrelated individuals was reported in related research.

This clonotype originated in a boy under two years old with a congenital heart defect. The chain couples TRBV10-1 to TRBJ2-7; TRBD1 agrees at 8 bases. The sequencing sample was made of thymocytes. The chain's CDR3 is CASSESQPSGTGLYEQYF. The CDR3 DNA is TGCGCCAGCAGTGAGTCTCAACCTTCCGGGACAGGCCTATACGAGCAGTACTTC.